The clone carrying this TCR beta chain was observed a few times. Its target is unknown. This sample stems from a study of blood T cells in healthy people across ages. Study-level findings and limits: The donors' CMV status was not determined, possibly confounding changes in expanded clonotypes.

A sample-barcoded 5' primer and a J-beta primer mix were used in a second PCR of about 7 to 11 cycles. Each TCR beta cDNA got a 12-nucleotide random molecular identifier. One entry per CDR3 protein results from TCRdb running MiXCR on the 5' RACE reads. The data show 1.5 million or so distinct CDR3 sequences, roughly two fifths seen once. V gave up 6 bases and J gave up 3 bases, with 15 bases separating them. The CDR3 sequence is 13 residues long. Looked up from germline, CDR1 is DFQATT and CDR2 is SNEGSKA (reference sequence). Material: blood. This sequence joins TRBV20-1 and TRBJ2-7, with D possibly being TRBD1 (6 bases). This clonotype was sampled from a woman under 30 in good health. The CDR3 here is CSAKTGGNYEQYF. CDR3 DNA sequence: TGCAGTGCCAAGACAGGAGGAAACTACGAGCAGTACTTC.